The T cell receptor (beta chain) described here comes from a study of blood T cell dynamics during melanoma immunotherapy. A fixed DNA input of around 0.35 ug was used per bulk PBMC sample. Here immunoSEQ multiplex PCR was the method, and the copy in TCRdb shows in-frame clones only, minus some. The table records about 13,000 clones, roughly 91% of them present only once. As for time point: pre-treatment baseline. Apart from a couple of fast progressors, RECIST 1.1 response was judged 12 weeks post-infusion. CDR1 is SGHAT, CDR2 FQNNGV, per germline. This CDR3 is 14 amino acids long. V lost 0 bases and J 7 bases, leaving 12 bases between the germline ends.

The origin of this receptor is a human donor with melanoma. This chain joins TRBV11-2 and TRBJ2-5; tentative D call: TRBD1 (5 bases). The sample in question was blood, obtained from a patient treated with checkpoint blockade. CDR3 protein: CASSLEQAYRTQYF. CDR3 coding DNA: TGTGCCAGCAGCTTAGAACAGGCTTATCGGACCCAGTACTTC.